This T cell receptor (beta chain) comes out of a study of cytomegalovirus exposure and HLA in healthy donors. With 60 Vbeta and 13 Jbeta primers, the PCR was carried out. Only in-frame clones appear in the TCRdb table, and some are missing; sequencing was by immunoSEQ multiplex PCR. The table has about 160,000 clones, just under 80% seen once. CDR1 and CDR2 (germline): SGHAT, FQNNGV. Trimming took 5 bases from V and 3 from J, leaving 20 bases between them. This CDR3 comprises 16 residues. Study-level results: In a later analysis, across HLA loci, associated TCR counts were highest for DRB1, lowest for HLA-C. It was reported that TCR beta sequences correctly inferred the HLA-A and HLA-B alleles for most subjects.

Comment on this clone: The antigen remains undetermined.

The chain carries TRBV11-2 and TRBJ2-7, with a possible D match to TRBD1 (7 bases). This clonotype was obtained from a woman between 50 and 59 years old in good health and CMV-seronegative. Sequences were obtained from PBMCs. The CDR3 spells CASSPGGTRLDYEQYF. DNA of the CDR3: TGTGCCAGCAGCCCAGGGGGGACCAGGTTGGACTACGAGCAGTACTTC.